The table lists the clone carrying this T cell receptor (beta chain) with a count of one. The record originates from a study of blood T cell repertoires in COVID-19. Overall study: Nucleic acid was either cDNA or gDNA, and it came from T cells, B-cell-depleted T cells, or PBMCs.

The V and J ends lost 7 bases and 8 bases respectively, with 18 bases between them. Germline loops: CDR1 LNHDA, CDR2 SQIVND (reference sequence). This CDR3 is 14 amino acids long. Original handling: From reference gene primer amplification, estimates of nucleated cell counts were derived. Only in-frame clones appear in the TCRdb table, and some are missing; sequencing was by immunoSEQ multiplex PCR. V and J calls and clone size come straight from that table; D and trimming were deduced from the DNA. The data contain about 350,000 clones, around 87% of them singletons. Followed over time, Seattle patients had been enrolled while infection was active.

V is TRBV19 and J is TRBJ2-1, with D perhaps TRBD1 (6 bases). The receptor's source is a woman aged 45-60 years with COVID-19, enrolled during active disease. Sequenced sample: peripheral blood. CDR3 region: CASKKGQGKDEQFF. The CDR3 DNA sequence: TGTGCCAGTAAAAAGGGCCAGGGGAAGGATGAGCAGTTCTTC. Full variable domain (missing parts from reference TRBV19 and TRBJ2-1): DGGITQSPKYLFRKEGQNVTLSCEQNLNHDAMYWYRQDPGQGLRLIYYSQIVNDFQKGDIAEGYSVSREKKESFPLTVTSAQKNPTAFYLCASKKGQGKDEQFFGPGTRLTVL.